This TCR beta chain emerged from a study of control samples from healthy donors and cancer patients. Here immunoSEQ multiplex PCR was the method, and the copy in TCRdb shows in-frame clones only, minus some. The sample yields 35,000 to 50,000 clones, about 89% seen once. This clone was found once. This CDR3 is built from 15 residues. V gave up 2 bases and J gave up 7 bases, with 17 bases separating them. CDR1 is MNHEY, CDR2 SVGEGT, per germline. The sample was PBMCs. The rearrangement joins TRBV6-2 or TRBV6-3 to TRBJ1-2; D uncertain. The origin of this receptor is a woman aged 55-70 years with lung cancer. The DNA for the CDR3 is TGTGCCAGCAGTTACCATCGGACCGCACGGGTTGGCTACACCTTC. Amino acid sequence: CASSYHRTARVGYTF.